This entry lists 28 T cell receptor beta chains sequenced from one sample in a study of CD8+ T cells in alopecia areata. This sample's treatment: oral pan-JAK inhibitor, 5-10 mg twice daily. Sequencing templates came from extracted RNA that was reverse transcribed into cDNA. Sequencing used immunoSEQ multiplex PCR; TCRdb keeps in-frame clones, though not all of them. Of roughly 100,000 clones in the sample, under 90% were seen once. The source was CD8+ T cells sorted from blood, collected at week 34, from a patient treated with tofacitinib. Source of these receptors: a human donor with alopecia areata.

This chain connects TRBV27 to TRBJ2-2; D gene unclear. The CDR3 runs to 15 residues. Trimming left V 2 bases short and J 5 bases short, with 12 bases between. From germline, CDR1 is MNHEY and CDR2 SMNVEV (reference sequence). CDR3: CASSLVLVPTGELFF. The DNA for the CDR3 is TGTGCCAGCAGTTTAGTCCTAGTTCCGACCGGGGAGCTGTTTTTT.

V gene TRBV5-1 combines with J gene TRBJ2-1; D remains unclear. Germline CDR1 and CDR2: SGHRS and YFSETQ. CDR3 length: 14 residues. The ends were cut back, 2 bases at V and 3 bases at J, with 9 bases in the middle. CDR3 residues: CASSLGLNYNEQFF. CDR3 nucleotides: TGCGCCAGCAGCTTAGGTTTGAACTACAATGAGCAGTTCTTC. Complete variable domain (other parts from reference TRBV5-1 and TRBJ2-1): KAGVTQTPRYLIKTRGQQVTLSCSPISGHRSVSWYQQTPGQGLQFLFEYFSETQRNKGNFPGRFSGRQFSNSRSEMNVSTLELGDSALYLCASSLGLNYNEQFFGPGTRLTVL.

This clone showed up just a few times. J is TRBJ2-7 and V is TRBV27; 10 nucleotides line up with TRBD2. This CDR3 region has 14 residues. After removal of 6 bases from V and 2 bases from J, the junction contained 4 bases not matched to a gene. Germline-derived CDR1 and CDR2 are MNHEY and SMNVEV (reference sequence). CDR3 nucleotides: TGTGCCAGCAGCTCCGGACTAGCGGCCTACGAGCAGTACTTC. This gives the protein CASSSGLAAYEQYF.

The V call is TRBV2, the J call TRBJ1-5; D unclear. The V end lost 4 bases, the J end lost 3 bases, and 10 bases lay between the germline ends. The CDR3 consists of 14 residues. Germline assignment: CDR1 SNHLY and CDR2 FYNNEI. The CDR3 protein is CASSAEGYNQPQHF. CDR3 bases: TGTGCCAGCAGTGCGGAGGGATACAATCAGCCCCAGCATTTT.

The V gene is TRBV7-7, the J gene TRBJ2-1, with 13 bases that match TRBD2. The CDR3 sequence is 15 residues long. Germline V gene sequence: CDR1 SSHAT, CDR2 FNYEAQ (reference sequence). With V trimmed by 4 bases and J by 10 bases, 7 bases remained unmatched. CDR3 nucleotides: TGTGCCAGCAGCTCCGGGACTAGCGGGGAGAGGGAGCAGTTCTTC. It codes for CASSSGTSGEREQFF.

The chain carries TRBV6-5 and TRBJ2-4; TRBD1 matches 7 bases. The V gene's germline CDR1 is MNHEY and CDR2 SVGAGI. V shed 2 bases, J shed 0 bases, and the junction held 4 bases outside the gene matches. This CDR3 contains 16 residues. CDR3 sequence reads: CASSYGAGGAKNIQYF. The CDR3 nucleotides read TGTGCCAGCAGTTACGGGGCAGGGGGAGCCAAAAACATTCAGTACTTC.

V gene TRBV4-1 combines with J gene TRBJ2-3, with unresolved D. This CDR3 region has 15 residues. CDR1 MGHRA and CDR2 YSYEKL come from the germline V gene. Trimming cost V 0 bases and J 2 bases, with 9 bases left between them. The CDR3 here is CASSQETANTDTQYF. Here the CDR3 DNA reads TGCGCCAGCAGCCAAGAAACGGCTAACACAGATACGCAGTATTTT.

The chain links TRBV7-9 to TRBJ1-4; 8 bases map to TRBD1. J gave up 8 bases and V 10 bases, and 6 bases lay outside the gene matches. The CDR3 is made up of 12 amino acids. CDR1 and CDR2 from the germline V gene are SEHNR and FQNEAQ (reference sequence). CDR3 sequence: CAIGQGEEKLFF. CDR3 nucleotides: TGTGCCATCGGACAGGGAGAGGAAAAACTGTTTTTT.

V gene TRBV7-9 combines with J gene TRBJ2-7, with D possibly TRBD2 on 5 matching bases. This CDR3 spans 14 amino acids. Germline V lookup: CDR1 SEHNR, CDR2 FQNEAQ (reference sequence). Trimming removed 4 bases from V and 6 bases from J, with 16 bases in between. CDR3 region: CASSSLGPAGEQYF. CDR3 coding DNA: TGTGCCAGCAGCTCCCTCGGGCCTGCGGGCGAGCAGTACTTC. Full variable domain (remainder filled in from reference TRBV7-9 and TRBJ2-7): DTGVSQNPRHKITKRGQNVTFRCDPISEHNRLYWYRQTLGQGPEFLTYFQNEAQLEKSRLLSDRFSAERPKGSFSTLEIQRTEQGDSAMYLCASSSLGPAGEQYFGPGTRLTVT.

The chain uses TRBV19 and TRBJ2-1, with D possibly being TRBD1 or TRBD2 (6 bases each). CDR1 is LNHDA and CDR2 is SQIVND in the germline V gene (reference sequence). This CDR3 spans 15 amino acids. The V end was cut by 6 bases, the J end by 4 bases, with 16 bases between. The CDR3 here is CASSQRGTRYNEQFF. The DNA for the CDR3 is TGTGCCAGTAGCCAACGCGGGACACGTTACAATGAGCAGTTCTTC.

The J gene is TRBJ2-3, the V gene TRBV29-1; D gene ambiguous. There are 11 residues in the CDR3. The germline V gene encodes CDR1 SQVTM and CDR2 ANQGSEA. V lost 4 bases, J lost 4 bases, and 6 bases lay in between. In DNA, the CDR3 is TGCAGCGTTGTCCAGGCAGATACGCAGTATTTT. Protein sequence: CSVVQADTQYF.

J is TRBJ2-7 and V is TRBV5-1; either TRBD1 or TRBD2 may supply D (5 bases each). CDR3 length: 16 amino acids. The germline CDR1 and CDR2 sequences are SGHRS and YFSETQ. V gave up 3 bases and J gave up 0 bases, with 16 bases separating them. Here the CDR3 DNA reads TGCGCCAGCAGCTGGCCCCGGGACGGATTCTCCTACGAGCAGTACTTC. Translating gives CASSWPRDGFSYEQYF.

The chain carries TRBV7-9 and TRBJ2-7; TRBD2 matches at 7 bases. The V and J ends lost 5 bases and 4 bases, in that order; junction bases with no gene match: 5. This CDR3 is 13 amino acids long. Germline V lookup: CDR1 SEHNR, CDR2 FQNEAQ (reference sequence). The CDR3 region is CASSPLGGYEQYF. The CDR3 nucleotides read TGTGCCAGCAGCCCCCTGGGGGGGTACGAGCAGTACTTC.

This clone was seen a handful of times. The chain uses TRBV27 and TRBJ2-1, with TRBD2 matching 16 bases. The CDR3 is 19 residues long. Trimming removed 6 bases from V and 3 bases from J; junction bases left unmatched: 11. In germline, CDR1 is MNHEY, CDR2 SMNVEV (reference sequence). CDR3 loop: CASRRPGLAGGPDYNEQFF. Written as DNA, the CDR3 is TGTGCCAGCAGACGTCCGGGACTAGCGGGGGGGCCTGACTACAATGAGCAGTTCTTC.

The sample holds one count of this clone. The rearrangement links TRBV9 to TRBJ2-3; TRBD2 matches at 8 bases. The junction had 16 bases not matched to a gene; V was cut back by 4 bases and J by 6 bases. Germline V CDR1 and CDR2: SGDLS, YYNGEE. The CDR3 is made up of 17 amino acids. The CDR3 nucleotides read TGTGCCAGCAGCTCCCCACGCCAGGGGCGGGAGGTCGATACGCAGTATTTT. It specifies CASSSPRQGREVDTQYF. The entire variable domain, with the rest obtained from reference TRBV9 and TRBJ2-3, is as follows: DSGVTQTPKHLITATGQRVTLRCSPRSGDLSVYWYQQSLDQGLQFLIQYYNGEERAKGNILERFSAQQFPDLHSELNLSSLELGDSALYFCASSSPRQGREVDTQYFGPGTRLTVL.

The chain has TRBV9 and TRBJ2-4; a weak D match, TRBD2 (6 bases). This CDR3 has 12 amino acids. From germline, CDR1 is SGDLS and CDR2 YYNGEE. The ends were cut back, 4 bases at V and 5 bases at J, with 7 bases in the middle. DNA for the CDR3: TGTGCCAGCAGCTCGGGAGAAAACATTCAGTACTTC. This codes for CASSSGENIQYF.

The V gene is TRBV7-9, the J gene TRBJ1-4; D remains ambiguous. Germline CDR1 reads SEHNR; CDR2 reads FQNEAQ (reference sequence). Deletions cut 5 bases from V and 8 bases from J, with 9 bases between. The length of the CDR3 is 12 residues. CDR3 DNA sequence: TGTGCCAGCAGCCCAGGCCCGGAAAAACTGTTTTTT. Translation gives CASSPGPEKLFF.

The V call is TRBV29-1, the J call TRBJ2-2, with D possibly TRBD1 on 5 matching bases. Trimming took off 3 bases at V and 4 bases at J, with 9 bases between the two ends. Germline values: CDR1 SQVTM, CDR2 ANQGSEA. The CDR3 has 13 residues. The CDR3 loop is CSVDVRGTGELFF. The CDR3 DNA reads TGCAGCGTTGACGTAAGGGGCACCGGGGAGCTGTTTTTT.

V is TRBV27 and J is TRBJ2-5, with 8 bases matching TRBD2. The CDR3 extends over 15 amino acids. V shed 1 base and J 2 bases; nucleotides not matched to a gene: 3. CDR1 and CDR2 (germline): MNHEY, SMNVEV (reference sequence). CDR3 in DNA: TGTGCCAGCAGTTTATGGGCTAGCGGGCAAGAGACCCAGTACTTC. Encoded protein: CASSLWASGQETQYF.

In this sample, this clone turned up a few times. The chain recombines TRBV19 with TRBJ2-7; D is tentatively TRBD1 or TRBD2 (5 bases each). V was shortened by 7 bases and J by 3 bases, with 22 bases between the two germline ends. Germline CDR1 reads LNHDA; CDR2 reads SQIVND (reference sequence). The CDR3 spans 16 residues. CDR3 in amino acids: CASTISPDRGLYEQYF. The CDR3 bases are TGTGCCAGTACCATATCACCAGACCGGGGCCTCTACGAGCAGTACTTC.

The chain uses TRBV10-2 and TRBJ2-1, with D possibly TRBD2 on 6 matching bases. The CDR3 extends over 15 amino acids. Trimming cost V 4 bases and J 8 bases, with 18 bases left between them. Looked up from germline, CDR1 is WSHSY and CDR2 is SAAADI. CDR3 sequence (DNA): TGCGCCAGCAGTGTCACCGGGGGTTTAGGCGATGAGCAGTTCTTC. Translated, it gives CASSVTGGLGDEQFF.

The gene calls are TRBV7-9 and TRBJ2-2, with 14 bases identical to TRBD2. J gave up 3 bases and V 4 bases, and 4 bases lay outside the gene matches. Germline CDR1 is SEHNR and CDR2 is FQNEAQ (reference sequence). This CDR3 is 17 amino acids long. The DNA for the CDR3 is TGTGCCAGCAGCTCCGGGACTAGCGGGGGCCACACCGGGGAGCTGTTTTTT. Translation: CASSSGTSGGHTGELFF.

V usage is TRBV27 and J usage is TRBJ2-3; 7 bases agree with TRBD2. The CDR3 sequence is 14 residues long. Germline V gene lookup returns CDR1 MNHEY and CDR2 SMNVEV (reference sequence). J lost 2 bases, V lost 8 bases, and 7 bases had no gene match. CDR3: CASWGGENTDTQYF. The CDR3 bases are TGTGCCAGCTGGGGGGGGGAAAACACAGATACGCAGTATTTT.

The chain uses TRBV27 and TRBJ1-2; no definite D call. The germline V and J ends were trimmed by 5 bases and 6 bases, with 16 bases remaining between them. There are 14 residues in the CDR3. CDR1 and CDR2 from the germline V gene are MNHEY and SMNVEV (reference sequence). CDR3 sequence reads: CASSTVPCVDGYTF. Here the CDR3 DNA reads TGTGCCAGCAGTACGGTCCCCTGTGTAGATGGCTACACCTTC.

The chain joins TRBV5-6 to TRBJ2-5; 7 bases match TRBD1. Per the germline V gene, CDR1 is SGHDT and CDR2 is YYEEEE. V was clipped by 2 bases and J by 3 bases; unmatched bases: 10. This CDR3 has 16 amino acids. The CDR3 region has the DNA TGTGCCAGCAGCTTTGCGGATCCGACAGGGAAAGAGACCCAGTACTTC. Translated: CASSFADPTGKETQYF.

The chain employs TRBV7-2 and TRBJ2-1; D might be TRBD1 (6 bases). CDR3 length: 14 residues. Germline CDR1 SGHTA, CDR2 FQGNSA. The V end was cut by 4 bases, the J end by 6 bases, with 13 bases between. The CDR3, as DNA: TGTGCCAGCAGCTGGGGGCAGGGGTCCAATGAGCAGTTCTTC. This translates into CASSWGQGSNEQFF.

CDR3 residues: CSVEDYNEQFF. CDR3 sequence (DNA): TGCAGCGTTGAGGACTACAATGAGCAGTTCTTC. V is TRBV29-1 and J is TRBJ2-1; no clear D. This CDR3 is 11 amino acids long. Trimming left V 3 bases short and J 3 bases short, with 3 bases between. CDR1 and CDR2 (germline): SQVTM, ANQGSEA.

The chain has TRBV27 and TRBJ1-1, with a tentative D call TRBD1 (5 bases). Between the trimmed V and J ends, which lost 4 bases and 6 bases, there was a span of 12 bases. The germline CDR1 and CDR2 sequences are MNHEY and SMNVEV (reference sequence). The CDR3 totals 13 residues. CDR3 sequence reads: CASSSLDRPEAFF. The CDR3 nucleotides are TGTGCCAGCAGTTCGTTAGACAGACCTGAAGCTTTCTTT.